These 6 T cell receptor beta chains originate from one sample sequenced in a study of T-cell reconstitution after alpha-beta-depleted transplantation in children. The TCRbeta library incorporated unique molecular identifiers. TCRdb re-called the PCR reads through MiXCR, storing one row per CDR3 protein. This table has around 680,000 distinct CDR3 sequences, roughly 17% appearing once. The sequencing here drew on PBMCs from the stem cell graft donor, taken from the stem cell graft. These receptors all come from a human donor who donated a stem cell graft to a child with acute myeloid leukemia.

Written as DNA, the CDR3 is TGTGCCAGCAGCTTAAATCTCGGGGGAAGCACAGATACGCAGTATTTT. This codes for CASSLNLGGSTDTQYF. This chain joins TRBV7-7 and TRBJ2-3; D is possibly TRBD2 (6 bases). Trimming left V 2 bases short and J 0 bases short, with 12 bases between. The CDR3 totals 16 residues. The V gene's germline CDR1 is SSHAT and CDR2 FNYEAQ (reference sequence).

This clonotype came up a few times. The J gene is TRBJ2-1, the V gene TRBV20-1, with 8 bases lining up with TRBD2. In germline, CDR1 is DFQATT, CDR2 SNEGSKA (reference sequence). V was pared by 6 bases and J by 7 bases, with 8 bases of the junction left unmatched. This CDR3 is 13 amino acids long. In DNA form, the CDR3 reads TGCAGTGCCCGCGGGGGGCCTGGAAATGAGCAGTTCTTC. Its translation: CSARGGPGNEQFF.

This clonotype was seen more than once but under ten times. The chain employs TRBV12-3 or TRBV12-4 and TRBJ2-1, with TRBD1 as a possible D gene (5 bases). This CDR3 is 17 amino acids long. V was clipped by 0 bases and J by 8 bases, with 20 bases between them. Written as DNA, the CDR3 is TGTGCCAGCAGTTTAGCGCTTTACATTGCAGGGCAGGATGAGCAGTTCTTC. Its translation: CASSLALYIAGQDEQFF.

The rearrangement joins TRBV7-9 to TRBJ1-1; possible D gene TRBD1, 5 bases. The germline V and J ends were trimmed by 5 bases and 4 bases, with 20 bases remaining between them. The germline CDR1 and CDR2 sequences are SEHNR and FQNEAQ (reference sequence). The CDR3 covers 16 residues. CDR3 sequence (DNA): TGTGCCAGCAGCCCACGTCCCGGGACCCTGGGCACTGAAGCTTTCTTT. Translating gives CASSPRPGTLGTEAFF.

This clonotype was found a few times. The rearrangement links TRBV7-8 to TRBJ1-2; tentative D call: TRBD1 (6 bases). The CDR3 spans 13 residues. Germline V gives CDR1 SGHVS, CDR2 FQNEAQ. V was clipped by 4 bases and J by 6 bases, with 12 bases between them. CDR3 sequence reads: CASSSTRTDGYTF. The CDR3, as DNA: TGTGCCAGCAGCTCCACCAGGACAGATGGCTACACCTTC.

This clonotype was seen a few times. The CDR3 spells CASSLDAGHTEAFF. The CDR3 bases are TGTGCCAGCAGCTTAGATGCGGGACACACTGAAGCTTTCTTT. The gene calls are TRBV7-2 and TRBJ1-1, with D possibly matching TRBD1 (5 bases). This CDR3 is built from 14 residues. Trimming removed 1 base at V and 3 bases at J, with 9 bases between. Germline CDR1 reads SGHTA; CDR2 reads FQGNSA.